This TCR beta chain originates from a study of blood T cell repertoires in COVID-19 (TCRdb year 2020). Notes on the research overall: The collaborator samples originated in the United States, Italy and Spain and spanned the acute and convalescent phases of COVID-19. The prospective study material was composed of cDNA or gDNA derived from T cells, B-cell-depleted T cells, or PBMCs. The dataset comprised deeply sampled blood TCRbeta repertoires from subjects exposed to, actively infected with, or recovered from COVID-19. The repertoires were made available in a free public database intended to serve as a resource for research on the immune response to SARS-CoV-2. Samples were obtained from the ongoing ImmuneRACE study (first 160 participants) and from over a thousand subjects provided by 6 global collaborators. Nearly every sample came with metadata listing a de-identified subject ID, COVID-19 status, age in years and sex. HLA class I and class II types, where available, came from metadata supplied by the sample provider rather than from assay-based typing. The paper as a whole reports these results and caveats: How much clinical and demographic metadata was included differed by source and by participant, and the metadata was provided uncurated.

There are 13 amino acids in the CDR3, from cysteine to phenylalanine inclusive. Kept here is only the CDR3 DNA, which spans 39 bases and is read in frame from base 1. The germline V gene yields SGDLS for CDR1 and YYNGEE for CDR2. The junction shows trimming of 0 bases on V and 1 base on J, plus 4 bases between the germline ends. Whole blood was collected in K2EDTA tubes by collaborating institutions according to the institutions' own protocols. For TCRbeta analysis, collaborators shipped samples as frozen whole blood, isolated PBMCs, or DNA extracted from either of those sample types. A remark on this clone: Its antigen is not yet known. One base away there is no much larger clone; base qualities are not given.

TCRbeta CDR3 regions were amplified from genomic DNA using the immunoSEQ Assay, a bias-controlled multiplex PCR. The authors' analysis ran thus. Nucleated cell counts per sample were estimated from amplification of reference gene primers within the assay. To quantify the absolute abundance of each unique TCRbeta CDR3 rearrangement, sequence reads were collapsed and filtered. For each sample, productive Simpson clonality was calculated as the square root of Simpson's diversity index across productive rearrangements. In TCRdb, the immuneACCESS table is reduced to in-frame sequences with V and J assigned. These tables do not hold every clone; where another copy was compared, an unresolved V gene accounts for under half, and the others remain unexplained. Clone size and V and J calls were adopted from that table, with D and trimming inferred from the DNA. This sample is represented by roughly 41,000 clones; nearly 90% of them were singletons. The ten largest clones represent about 10% of the sample.

The sequenced material came from peripheral blood. The receptor's source is a man in his sixties with active COVID-19. The V and J segments used are TRBV9 and TRBJ2-5, with an unclear D gene assignment. The CDR3 corresponds to CASSVGAQETQYF. At the DNA level, the sequence is TGTGCCAGCAGCGTAGGGGCCCAAGAGACCCAGTACTTC. The entire variable domain, with the stretches around the CDR3 drawn from the reference TRBV9 and TRBJ2-5 proteins, is DSGVTQTPKHLITATGQRVTLRCSPRSGDLSVYWYQQSLDQGLQFLIQYYNGEERAKGNILERFSAQQFPDLHSELNLSSLELGDSALYFCASSVGAQETQYFGPGTRLLVL.